Below, 24 T cell receptor beta chains from the same sample are listed, as sequenced in a study of T cell repertoires in cytomegalovirus infection. For these receptors, no antigen is known. TCRdb recomputed calls from the reads with MiXCR, one row per CDR3 protein. The table shows 750,000 to 950,000 distinct CDR3 sequences, with under 35% occurring only once. The sequenced sample was cultured CD8+ T cells from PBMCs, obtained from culture after CMV antigen stimulation. The source is a human donor in good health (CMV status not recorded). Some clones in this sample may be carry-over from other donors' samples.

This chain joins TRBV6-1 and TRBJ1-5, with 7 bases identical to TRBD1. With 3 bases clipped from V and 0 bases from J, the junction kept 5 bases outside the gene matches. In germline, CDR1 is MNHNS, CDR2 SASEGT. The CDR3 runs to 16 residues. The CDR3 region has the DNA TGTGCCAGCAGTGACAGGGGGGGAAATAGCAATCAGCCCCAGCATTTT. This encodes CASSDRGGNSNQPQHF.

Only a few counts were recorded for this clonotype. The chain couples TRBV9 to TRBJ2-1; D unresolved. Trimming removed 0 bases at V and 8 bases at J, with 15 bases between. This CDR3 is built from 15 residues. CDR1 SGDLS and CDR2 YYNGEE come from the germline V gene. The CDR3, as DNA: TGTGCCAGCAGCGTAGCCCCTGAACTCGTCGATGAGCAGTTCTTC. Translating gives CASSVAPELVDEQFF.

The table lists this clonotype with many counts. The chain employs TRBV12-3 or TRBV12-4 and TRBJ2-5; D unclear. This CDR3 has 13 amino acids. Trimming removed 3 bases at V and 1 base at J, with 6 bases between. CDR3 amino acids: CASSFVTQETQYF. DNA of the CDR3: TGTGCCAGCAGTTTTGTCACCCAAGAGACCCAGTACTTC.

This clonotype appeared a few times. J is TRBJ1-5 and V is TRBV6-1, with 8 bases identical to TRBD1. V dropped 8 bases and J dropped 6; count of bases not matched to a gene: 12. The germline V gene has CDR1 MNHNS and CDR2 SASEGT. The CDR3 consists of 15 residues. The CDR3 region is CASSVLQGVVQPQHF. CDR3 in DNA: TGTGCCAGCTCGGTACTACAGGGGGTGGTTCAGCCCCAGCATTTT.

This clonotype was detected a few times. The rearrangement joins TRBV6-2 or TRBV6-3 to TRBJ1-5; D is unresolved. The CDR3 is 17 amino acids. The V gene lost 5 bases and the J gene lost 0 bases, with 17 bases spanning the gap. Germline-derived CDR1 and CDR2 are MNHEY and SVGEGT. CDR3 region: CASSPPYLEYSNQPQHF. The CDR3 DNA sequence: TGTGCCAGCAGTCCTCCCTACCTTGAGTATAGCAATCAGCCCCAGCATTTT.

The chain combines TRBV7-6 with TRBJ2-7; D possibly corresponds to TRBD1 (6 bases). Germline V gene lookup returns CDR1 SGHVS and CDR2 FNYEAQ. The CDR3 is 13 residues long. With 5 bases removed from V and 4 bases from J, the gap between germline ends came to 12 bases. CDR3 sequence reads: CASSKGQSYEQYV. CDR3 coding DNA: TGTGCCAGCAGCAAAGGACAGTCTTACGAGCAGTACGTC.

The chain carries TRBV15 and TRBJ1-1, with no clear D. V gave up 8 bases and J gave up 8 bases, with 18 bases separating them. Germline-derived CDR1 and CDR2 are LNHNV and YYDKDF (reference sequence). There are 13 residues in the CDR3. CDR3: CATVVAGSPEAFF. CDR3 sequence (DNA): TGTGCCACCGTGGTGGCGGGGTCCCCGGAAGCTTTCTTT.

The chain combines TRBV7-2 with TRBJ2-1; no clear D gene. V lost 5 bases to trimming and J lost 11 bases, with 10 bases between them. Germline V gene lookup returns CDR1 SGHTA and CDR2 FQGNSA. This CDR3 contains 11 residues. The CDR3 sequence: CASSPRPQQFF. CDR3 sequence (DNA): TGTGCCAGCAGCCCCAGACCACAGCAGTTCTTC.

This clonotype appeared a few times. Germline and junction disagree at one end, which may indicate a read error. The chain couples TRBV12-3 or TRBV12-4 to TRBJ1-4, with no clear D. The CDR3 is 13 residues long. The CDR3 protein is CASRGSINEELFF. The CDR3 DNA reads TGTGCCAGCAGGGGGTCGATTAATGAAGAACTGTTTTTT.

This chain uses TRBV6-6 with TRBJ2-5; 10 bases agree with TRBD2. Germline V lookup: CDR1 MNHNY, CDR2 SVGAGI (reference sequence). CDR3 length: 15 residues. V was clipped by 5 bases and J by 5 bases; unmatched bases: 8. The CDR3 DNA reads as TGTGCCAGCAGTGAGCGGGGGGGCCCTCTGGAGACCCAGTACTTC. Protein: CASSERGGPLETQYF.

The genes are TRBV10-3 and TRBJ2-7; D is undetermined. With 9 bases removed from V and 6 bases from J, the gap between germline ends came to 18 bases. This CDR3 spans 13 amino acids. Germline V CDR1 and CDR2: ENHRY, SYGVKD. Here the CDR3 DNA reads TGTGCCATTCGCGCGACGGAAAAGGGCGAGCAGTACGTC. As protein: CAIRATEKGEQYV.

This clonotype was seen a handful of times. The chain employs TRBV15 and TRBJ2-1; D gene ambiguous. Trimming took 0 bases from V and 9 from J, leaving 6 bases between them. This CDR3 region has 12 residues. Germline V gene data show CDR1 as LNHNV and CDR2 as YYDKDF (reference sequence). CDR3 in DNA: TGTGCCACCAGCAGAGAAGGCAGTGAGCAGTTCTTC. Protein sequence: CATSREGSEQFF.

This clonotype appeared many times. The chain links TRBV7-3 to TRBJ2-2; D could derive from TRBD1 or TRBD2 (5 bases each). Between the trimmed V and J ends, which lost 7 bases and 3 bases, there was a span of 6 bases. The CDR3 loop spans 12 amino acids. Germline V gives CDR1 SGHTA, CDR2 FQGTGA. The CDR3 nucleotides read TGTGCCAGCAAGGGACACACCGGGGAGCTGTTTTTT. Its translation: CASKGHTGELFF. The full variable domain, completed using reference TRBV7-3 and TRBJ2-2, is GAGVSQTPSNKVTEKGKYVELRCDPISGHTALYWYRQSLGQGPEFLIYFQGTGAADDSGLPNDRFFAVRPEGSVSTLKIQRTERGDSAVYLCASKGHTGELFFGEGSRLTVL.

The J gene is TRBJ2-5, the V gene TRBV10-3; TRBD2 agrees at 7 bases. V was pared by 2 bases and J by 5 bases, with 2 bases of the junction left unmatched. The CDR3 runs 13 residues. Germline V CDR1 and CDR2: ENHRY, SYGVKD. CDR3 sequence: CAISEGLDETQYF. CDR3 sequence (DNA): TGTGCCATCAGTGAGGGACTAGACGAGACCCAGTACTTC.

The chain employs TRBV7-1 and TRBJ1-1, with D perhaps matching TRBD1 (6 bases). TRBV7-1 is labeled an ORF, and its function is uncertain. V was cut by 5 bases and J by 0 bases, with 16 bases left in between. This CDR3 has 16 amino acids. The CDR3 reads CASSPLDRYMNTEAFF. In DNA, the CDR3 is TGTGCCAGCAGCCCTTTGGACAGATACATGAACACTGAAGCTTTCTTT.

This clonotype has more than one count but fewer than ten. The chain uses TRBV20-1 and TRBJ2-4; D is possibly TRBD2 (6 bases). The V gene lost 3 bases and the J gene lost 8 bases, with 11 bases spanning the gap. The CDR3 is 12 amino acids. From germline, CDR1 is DFQATT and CDR2 SNEGSKA (reference sequence). DNA of the CDR3: TGCAGTGCTAGTGGGAGGTGGGACATTCAGTACTTC. Translating gives CSASGRWDIQYF.

V and J are TRBV28 and TRBJ1-5, with D unclear. The germline V and J ends were trimmed by 11 bases and 5 bases, with 13 bases remaining between them. The CDR3 consists of 12 residues. The V gene's germline CDR1 is MDHEN and CDR2 SYDVKM. The DNA for the CDR3 is TGTGCCGTCCTCCAAGAGGATCAGCCCCAGCATTTT. It encodes CAVLQEDQPQHF. The entire variable domain, with the rest obtained from reference TRBV28 and TRBJ1-5, is as follows: DVKVTQSSRYLVKRTGEKVFLECVQDMDHENMFWYRQDPGLGLRLIYFSYDVKMKEKGDIPEGYSVSREKKERFSLILESASTNQTSMYLCAVLQEDQPQHFGDGTRLSIL.

The chain recombines TRBV6-2 or TRBV6-3 with TRBJ2-5; 8 bases map to TRBD2. Germline CDR1 is MNHEY and CDR2 is SVGEGT. J lost 1 base, V lost 4 bases, and 8 bases had no gene match. This CDR3 comprises 16 residues. The CDR3 sequence: CASSSPETSAQETQYF. The CDR3 nucleotides read TGTGCCAGCAGTTCACCGGAGACTAGCGCCCAAGAGACCCAGTACTTC.

Worth noting for this clonotype: One end of the junction is discordant with germline, which a read error may explain. The CDR3 reads CASSFIGSGELFF. The CDR3 nucleotides read TGTGCTAGCAGCTTTATTGGTTCCGGGGAGCTGTTTTTT. The genes are TRBV7-7 and TRBJ2-2; D gene uncertain. Germline values: CDR1 SSHAT, CDR2 FNYEAQ (reference sequence). The CDR3 spans 13 residues.

Only a few counts were recorded for this clonotype. The chain links TRBV29-1 to TRBJ2-1; 12 bases are shared with TRBD2. This CDR3 is 13 amino acids long. Per the germline V gene, CDR1 is SQVTM and CDR2 is ANQGSEA. V gave up 5 bases and J gave up 10 bases; unmatched junction bases: 6. The CDR3 DNA is TGCAGCGTTCTAGCGGGGGGGCCCGGCGAGCAGTTCTTC. Translating it yields CSVLAGGPGEQFF.

The V and J genes are TRBV3-1 and TRBJ1-2; D might be TRBD1 (5 bases). V shed 1 base and J shed 4 bases, with 13 bases lying between them. Germline CDR1 LGHDT, CDR2 YNNKEL (reference sequence). The CDR3 is made up of 15 amino acids. The CDR3 sequence is CASSQGYDSGYGYTF. The CDR3 DNA is TGTGCCAGCAGCCAAGGGTACGACAGTGGCTATGGCTACACCTTC.

The DNA of the CDR3 is TGTGCCAGCAGTTACAGGCGGGGGCCGTACAATGAGCAGTTCTTC. This encodes CASSYRRGPYNEQFF. The rearrangement joins TRBV6-7 to TRBJ2-1; possibly TRBD2 for D (7 bases). Being an ORF, TRBV6-7 has a function that is uncertain. The CDR3 contains 15 residues. Trimming stripped 2 bases from V and 4 bases from J, with 12 bases between.

CDR3 region: CASRTGGTAQPQHF. The CDR3 DNA follows: TGTGCCAGCAGGACAGGGGGCACTGCTCAGCCCCAGCATTTT. V usage is TRBV27 and J usage is TRBJ1-5; 10 bases are a match to TRBD1. The CDR3 is made up of 14 amino acids. J was trimmed by 6 bases and V by 6 bases; bases with no gene match: 5. Germline loops: CDR1 MNHEY, CDR2 SMNVEV (reference sequence).

The chain joins TRBV2 to TRBJ1-1; D is unresolved. The CDR3 loop spans 15 amino acids. Germline CDR1 is SNHLY and CDR2 is FYNNEI. Trimming stripped 1 base from V and 0 bases from J, with 9 bases between. The CDR3 sequence: CASSEGTPLNTEAFF. The CDR3 nucleotides are TGTGCCAGCAGTGAAGGAACACCCTTGAACACTGAAGCTTTCTTT. Together with reference TRBV2 and TRBJ1-1, the CDR3 gives the full variable domain: EPEVTQTPSHQVTQMGQEVILRCVPISNHLYFYWYRQILGQKVEFLVSFYNNEISEKSEIFDDQFSVERPDGSNFTLKIRSTKLEDSAMYFCASSEGTPLNTEAFFGQGTRLTVV.